The rows below give T cell receptor beta chains drawn from one sample of a study of T cell repertoires in cytomegalovirus infection. TCRdb redid the calling of the reads with MiXCR, one entry per CDR3 protein. The top ten clones hold roughly 24% of a sample with over 150,000 distinct CDR3 sequences, 17% of them seen once. Sequenced: CD8+ T cells from PBMCs. These TCRs come from a human donor in good health (CMV status not recorded). Some clones in this sample may be carry-over from other donors' samples. CDR3s include the opening cysteine and the closing phenylalanine or tryptophan. A D gene is named only where the DNA matches it firmly. Size is omitted from some rows. Given values are once, few, many or a class for expanded clones.

clone_size d_call j_call v_call cdr3_nt cdr3_aa
few TRBD1 TRBJ2-2 TRBV2 TGTGCCAGCAGGGGACAGGGGGCGGCCGGGGAGCTGTTTTTT CASRGQGAAGELFF
few . TRBJ2-1 TRBV7-9 TGTGCCAGCAGCTCGGACTCGAGCTCCTACAATGAGCAGTTCTTC CASSSDSSSYNEQFF
. TRBD2 TRBJ2-1 TRBV28 TGTGCCAGCAGTTTAGGCGGGGGGGAATACAATGAGCAGTTCTTC CASSLGGGEYNEQFF
few TRBD2 TRBJ2-1 TRBV28 TGTGCCAGCAGTCTGCTAGCGGGGAACGAGCAGTTCTTC CASSLLAGNEQFF
many . TRBJ2-5 TRBV7-8 TGTGCCAGCAGCGACCCGAAGGAGACCCAGTACTTC CASSDPKETQYF
few . TRBJ2-2 TRBV28 TGTGCCAGCAGTTCCCGGGACTTAGACACCGGGGAGCTGTTTTTT CASSSRDLDTGELFF
few . TRBJ2-3 TRBV20-1 TGCAGTGCTAGAGGTGGGGGGGCCCGAACAGATACGCAGTATTTT CSARGGGARTDTQYF
. . TRBJ2-7 TRBV10-3 TGTGCCATCAGTCCGGGCCTTAGCTCCTACGAGCAGTACTTC CAISPGLSSYEQYF
. . TRBJ2-3 TRBV28 TGTGCCAGCAGTACCTACCGGGACACTAGCACAGATACGCAGTATTTT CASSTYRDTSTDTQYF
few . TRBJ1-2 TRBV12-3/TRBV12-4 TGTGCCAGCAGTTCCATCGGGCGATACAGAGGCTATGGCTACACCTTC CASSSIGRYRGYGYTF
. TRBD2 TRBJ2-3 TRBV11-2 TGTGCCAGCACACTTTATGGCGGGGGAACAGATACGCAGTATTTT CASTLYGGGTDTQYF
. TRBD2 TRBJ2-5 TRBV6-1 TGTGCCAGCAGTGAATGGAAGCGGGGCATCCAAGAGACCCAGTACTTC CASSEWKRGIQETQYF
. . TRBJ1-1 TRBV5-1 TGCGCCAGCAGCCCCCGGGGACCGACTAGAAACACTGAAGCTTTCTTT CASSPRGPTRNTEAFF
few . TRBJ2-1 TRBV7-9 TGTGCCAGCAGCGGCACAGGGTTCTCCTACAATGAGCAGTTCTTC CASSGTGFSYNEQFF
many . TRBJ2-7 TRBV7-2 TGTGCCAGCAGCTTAGGCTGGGGGGCGGCCTCCGAGCAGTACTTC CASSLGWGAASEQYF
few . TRBJ1-1 TRBV24-1 TGTGCCACCAGTGACCCTCTATCCACTGAAGCTTTCTTT CATSDPLSTEAFF
many TRBD1 TRBJ1-1 TRBV7-2 TGTGCCAGCAGCTTAACAGGGGTGAACACTGAAGCTTTCTTT CASSLTGVNTEAFF
many . TRBJ2-3 TRBV7-2 TGTGCCAGCAGCTTACACCCACCCGCAGATACGCAGTATTTT CASSLHPPADTQYF
few . TRBJ1-2 TRBV7-9 TGTGCCAGCAGCTCGCGGCCGGACAGAGAAGGCTACACCTTC CASSSRPDREGYTF
few . TRBJ2-4 TRBV7-6 TGTGCCAGCAGCTTAACTCCGGGACTGGTGGGGGGAAACATTCAGTACTTC CASSLTPGLVGGNIQYF
. . TRBJ1-6 TRBV7-2 TGTGCCAGCAGCTTTCGGGGGCTAAATTCACCCCTCCACTTT CASSFRGLNSPLHF
. TRBD1 TRBJ1-1 TRBV14 TGTGCCAGCAGCCACCTGGGACAGGGTGATAACACTGAAGCTTTCTTT CASSHLGQGDNTEAFF
few . TRBJ1-2 TRBV7-2 TGTGCCAGCAGCCCCGAGCGAGGGTCTTTCGCCTATGGCTACACCTTC CASSPERGSFAYGYTF
. . TRBJ2-4 TRBV29-1 TGCAGCGTCCCGGCCAAAAACATTCAGTACTTC CSVPAKNIQYF
few TRBD1 TRBJ2-7 TRBV20-1 TGCAGTGCGGGGATCCGGGACAGGGTCCACGAGCAGTACTTC CSAGIRDRVHEQYF